This TCR beta chain is drawn from a study of blood T cell repertoires in COVID-19. The table came from immunoSEQ multiplex PCR; TCRdb's copy has only in-frame clones and leaves some out. Of around 440,000 clones detected, about 87% appear once; the ten largest clones hold roughly an eighth. Germline V gene lookup returns CDR1 LNHDA and CDR2 SQIVND (reference sequence). Trimming removed 5 bases from V and 3 bases from J, with 16 bases in between. The CDR3 contains 16 residues. Seattle-derived patients entered the study during active infection and were followed longitudinally. The gene calls are TRBV19 and TRBJ1-4; D is possibly TRBD1 (5 bases). The TCR originated in a woman aged 45 to 65 with COVID-19, enrolled during active disease. Sequencing was carried out using peripheral blood. CDR3 coding DNA: TGTGCCAGTAGTTTGCGGGGCGGGCCGGCTAATGAAAAACTGTTTTTT. This codes for CASSLRGGPANEKLFF.